Following are 11 T cell receptor beta chains from one sample sequenced in a study of OX40 agonist ivuxolimab in advanced cancers. Clones were sequenced by immunoSEQ multiplex PCR, and TCRdb holds only the in-frame ones, with some missing. The profile shows 46,000 or so clones, roughly nine tenths of them singletons. Specimen: CD4+ or CD8+ T cells sorted from blood, collected in a trial of the OX40 agonist ivuxolimab. These receptors were taken from an adult with an advanced solid tumor such as melanoma, head and neck, liver or kidney cancer.

The chain recombines TRBV7-9 with TRBJ2-1; possibly TRBD1 or TRBD2 for D (5 bases each). The V end was cut by 5 bases, the J end by 8 bases, with 13 bases between. Germline V gives CDR1 SEHNR, CDR2 FQNEAQ (reference sequence). This CDR3 has 13 amino acids. This CDR3 is CASSRTLGDEQFF. In nucleotides, the CDR3 is TGTGCCAGCAGCCGGACCCTGGGGGATGAGCAGTTCTTC.

The sample holds one count of this clone. CDR3 in DNA: TGTGCCGACGGGGCTACGCAGTATTTT. Residues: CADGATQYF. The chain joins TRBV2 to TRBJ2-3, with D perhaps TRBD1 or TRBD2 (5 bases each). Trimming shortened V by 11 bases and J by 8 bases, and 8 bases separated the two germline ends. Germline V gene lookup returns CDR1 SNHLY and CDR2 FYNNEI. The CDR3 spans 9 residues.

This rearrangement joins TRBV19 to TRBJ1-2, with D maybe TRBD1 (6 bases). The CDR3 is 13 amino acids. V dropped 5 bases and J dropped 5 bases, with 12 bases sitting between them. The V gene's germline CDR1 is LNHDA and CDR2 SQIVND (reference sequence). CDR3 coding DNA: TGTGCCAGTAGTCCCCGGACAGATTATGGCTACACCTTC. This translates into CASSPRTDYGYTF.

V is TRBV5-8 and J is TRBJ1-5; 10 bases are shared with TRBD1. With V trimmed by 0 bases and J by 5 bases, 11 bases remained unmatched. CDR3 length: 18 residues. Looked up from germline, CDR1 is SGHTS and CDR2 is YDEGEE. CDR3 loop: CASSLAVLRDRGDQPQHF. The DNA of the CDR3 is TGTGCCAGCAGCTTGGCTGTCTTAAGGGACAGGGGAGATCAGCCCCAGCATTTT.

V usage is TRBV6-5 and J usage is TRBJ1-1, with a tentative D call TRBD1 (5 bases). The V gene lost 2 bases and the J gene lost 8 bases, with 12 bases spanning the gap. CDR3 length equals 13 residues. CDR1 and CDR2 (germline): MNHEY, SVGAGI. The CDR3 nucleotides read TGTGCCAGCAGTTACCTATGGGGGTCCGAAGCTTTCTTT. Translation: CASSYLWGSEAFF.

The rearrangement joins TRBV5-1 to TRBJ1-2; D is uncertain. Germline V lookup: CDR1 SGHRS, CDR2 YFSETQ. Trimming took off 7 bases at V and 6 bases at J, with 19 bases between the two ends. The CDR3 consists of 14 residues. CDR3 sequence reads: CASGEEGYVDGYTF. Here the CDR3 DNA reads TGCGCCAGCGGGGAGGAGGGATATGTCGATGGCTACACCTTC.

The V and J genes are TRBV7-2 and TRBJ1-2; D may be TRBD1 (6 bases). Trimming removed 0 bases from V and 4 bases from J, with 12 bases in between. The CDR3 runs to 15 residues. Germline loops: CDR1 SGHTA, CDR2 FQGNSA. The DNA for the CDR3 is TGTGCCAGCAGCTTAGCCCCTGACAGGATCTATGGCTACACCTTC. Translated, it gives CASSLAPDRIYGYTF.

The chain joins TRBV6-6 to TRBJ2-7, with D hard to call. This CDR3 has 12 residues. The germline CDR1 and CDR2 sequences are MNHNY and SVGAGI (reference sequence). Between the trimmed V and J ends, which lost 4 bases and 2 bases, there was a span of 6 bases. In DNA, the CDR3 is TGTGCCAGCAGTTTACTTCCCTACGAGCAGTACTTC. Protein: CASSLLPYEQYF.

The genes are TRBV28 and TRBJ1-1; D ambiguous. Trimming removed 6 bases from V and 3 bases from J, with 11 bases in between. This CDR3 region has 13 residues. Germline CDR1 is MDHEN and CDR2 is SYDVKM. This CDR3 is CASSLGSDTEAFF. The CDR3 DNA sequence: TGTGCCAGCAGCCTGGGGTCGGACACTGAAGCTTTCTTT.

The V gene is TRBV7-2, the J gene TRBJ2-2; TRBD2 matches 13 bases. The CDR3 loop spans 16 amino acids. V shed 5 bases, J shed 6 bases, and the junction held 6 bases outside the gene matches. The germline V gene has CDR1 SGHTA and CDR2 FQGNSA. CDR3 DNA sequence: TGTGCCAGCAGCCCAGAAGGGACTAGCGGGGCCGGGGAGCTGTTTTTT. It translates to CASSPEGTSGAGELFF.

This chain joins TRBV7-3 and TRBJ2-1; D call uncertain. Germline CDR1 is SGHTA and CDR2 is FQGTGA. CDR3 length: 12 residues. Trimming took off 1 base at V and 7 bases at J, with 5 bases between the two ends. CDR3 bases: TGTGCCAGCAGCTTAAATGGGAATGAGCAGTTCTTC. Translating it yields CASSLNGNEQFF.